One sample yielded the 30 T cell receptor beta chains listed below, sequenced in a study of STAT5B mutations in CD4+ large granular lymphocyte leukemia. Clones were read by immunoSEQ multiplex PCR, and TCRdb kept only the in-frame ones, dropping some. Of about 36,000 clones in the sample, about 81% were seen once. The sequencing sample was made of CD4+ T cells from blood buffy coats. These TCRs come from a human donor in good health.

The V gene is TRBV9, the J gene TRBJ2-3, with 9 bases lining up with TRBD2. The CDR3 runs 15 residues. Trimming took 2 bases from V and 5 from J; bases not matched to a gene: 6. In germline, CDR1 is SGDLS, CDR2 YYNGEE. The CDR3 loop is CASSVSGSGEDTQYF. The CDR3 coding sequence is TGTGCCAGCAGCGTTAGCGGGAGCGGGGAAGATACGCAGTATTTT.

The chain uses TRBV5-1 and TRBJ2-3, with a possible D match to TRBD1 (6 bases). The CDR3 spans 13 residues. Germline lookup yields CDR1 SGHRS and CDR2 YFSETQ. With 0 bases removed from V and 6 bases from J, the gap between germline ends came to 8 bases. CDR3 loop: CASSLGQGDTQYF. The CDR3 DNA reads as TGCGCCAGCAGCTTGGGTCAGGGGGATACGCAGTATTTT.

The chain carries TRBV2 and TRBJ2-5; 13 bases fit TRBD2. J lost 5 bases, V lost 6 bases, and 9 bases had no gene match. There are 16 residues in the CDR3. CDR1 and CDR2 from the germline V gene are SNHLY and FYNNEI. As DNA, the CDR3 is TGTGCCAGCAGGGAGGGACTAGCGGGGAGTGGGGAGACCCAGTACTTC. Translated: CASREGLAGSGETQYF. The full variable domain, with the rest looked up from reference TRBV2 and TRBJ2-5, is EPEVTQTPSHQVTQMGQEVILRCVPISNHLYFYWYRQILGQKVEFLVSFYNNEISEKSEIFDDQFSVERPDGSNFTLKIRSTKLEDSAMYFCASREGLAGSGETQYFGPGTRLLVL.

The V gene is TRBV28, the J gene TRBJ2-3; D remains ambiguous. Trimming pared 5 bases from V and 4 bases from J, leaving 16 bases between. CDR1 MDHEN and CDR2 SYDVKM come from the germline V gene. The CDR3 runs 15 residues. For the CDR3, the DNA is TGTGCCAGCAGTCCTATTGATATTACAGCAGATACGCAGTATTTT. It codes for CASSPIDITADTQYF.

V gene TRBV9 combines with J gene TRBJ1-2, with 12 positions matching TRBD1. J lost 8 bases, V lost 4 bases, and 6 bases had no gene match. CDR3 length: 14 residues. Germline V lookup: CDR1 SGDLS, CDR2 YYNGEE. CDR3 nucleotide sequence: TGTGCCAGCAGCTTGGGACAGGGGGCTTGGGGCTACACCTTC. Amino acids: CASSLGQGAWGYTF.

The chain joins TRBV18 to TRBJ2-3; possibly TRBD1 or TRBD2 for D (6 bases each). CDR3 length: 18 amino acids. Germline CDR1 KGHSH, CDR2 LQKENI. V lost 0 bases and J lost 3, with 19 bases in between. CDR3 loop: CASSPPPGGGLKTDTQYF. CDR3 coding DNA: TGTGCCAGCTCACCACCCCCCGGGGGCGGTTTAAAAACAGATACGCAGTATTTT. Full variable domain (remainder filled in from reference TRBV18 and TRBJ2-3): NAGVMQNPRHLVRRRGQEARLRCSPMKGHSHVYWYRQLPEEGLKFMVYLQKENIIDESGMPKERFSAEFPKEGPSILRIQQVVRGDSAAYFCASSPPPGGGLKTDTQYFGPGTRLTVL.

V and J are TRBV12-5 and TRBJ2-3; the D gene is possibly TRBD2 (6 bases). V was cut by 7 bases and J by 2 bases, with 22 bases left in between. The germline V gene encodes CDR1 LGHNT and CDR2 FRNRAP. This CDR3 has 17 residues. CDR3 DNA sequence: TGTGCTAGTGTAATCGCGGCGGGGCTCCCGTTCACAGATACGCAGTATTTT. This translates into CASVIAAGLPFTDTQYF.

The rearrangement links TRBV27 to TRBJ2-3; 8 nucleotides align to TRBD2. Germline V gene data show CDR1 as MNHEY and CDR2 as SMNVEV (reference sequence). V trimming: 5 bases; J trimming: 4 bases; junction bases outside the gene matches: 14. The CDR3 length is 17 residues. The CDR3 bases are TGTGCCAGCAGTCCCCCGGGAGGGGGGGTTGGCCCAGATACGCAGTATTTT. As protein: CASSPPGGGVGPDTQYF.

The chain couples TRBV6-5 to TRBJ1-6, with TRBD1 identical over 10 bases. There are 16 residues in the CDR3. Losses at the gene ends were 0 bases for V and 7 bases for J; bases not matched to a gene: 3. Germline CDR1 and CDR2: MNHEY and SVGAGI. The CDR3 loop reads CASSYSRTGGNSPLHF. CDR3 bases: TGTGCCAGCAGTTACTCACGGACAGGGGGAAATTCACCCCTCCACTTT.

This chain links TRBV19 with TRBJ1-1, with a possible D match to TRBD1 (6 bases). V lost 2 bases and J 1 base, leaving 11 bases between the germline ends. Germline assignment: CDR1 LNHDA and CDR2 SQIVND (reference sequence). The CDR3 loop spans 15 amino acids. The CDR3 DNA reads TGTGCCAGTAGTATACGTACAGGGAGGAACACTGAAGCTTTCTTT. It specifies CASSIRTGRNTEAFF.

The genes are TRBV5-1 and TRBJ1-1; possibly TRBD1 for D (5 bases). Trimming removed 0 bases from V and 1 base from J, with 7 bases in between. Germline values: CDR1 SGHRS, CDR2 YFSETQ. CDR3 length equals 14 residues. The CDR3 region has the DNA TGCGCCAGCAGCTTGGGACAGCAGAACACTGAAGCTTTCTTT. It encodes CASSLGQQNTEAFF.

The chain recombines TRBV9 with TRBJ2-5; D is unresolved. CDR1 is SGDLS, CDR2 YYNGEE, per germline. V was cut by 0 bases and J by 1 base, with 13 bases left in between. This CDR3 contains 16 residues. CDR3 in amino acids: CASSVAPLRSQETQYF. CDR3 DNA sequence: TGTGCCAGCAGCGTAGCGCCACTTAGGTCCCAAGAGACCCAGTACTTC.

The chain carries TRBV19 and TRBJ2-3; TRBD2 aligns across 8 bases. Germline CDR1 is LNHDA and CDR2 is SQIVND (reference sequence). The CDR3 has 14 residues. Losses at the gene ends were 7 bases for V and 6 bases for J; bases not matched to a gene: 9. CDR3 sequence reads: CASTVGRAVDTQYF. The CDR3 nucleotides are TGTGCCAGTACGGTCGGGAGGGCCGTGGATACGCAGTATTTT.

The genes are TRBV5-6 and TRBJ2-3; D is uncertain. The CDR3 contains 15 residues. The V end lost 3 bases, the J end lost 2 bases, and 13 bases lay between the germline ends. Germline assignment: CDR1 SGHDT and CDR2 YYEEEE. As DNA, the CDR3 is TGTGCCAGCAGCTCTGGCTGGCAACCCACAGATACGCAGTATTTT. Its translation: CASSSGWQPTDTQYF.

The chain joins TRBV11-3 to TRBJ1-1; D gene unclear. The CDR3 has 14 residues. Looked up from germline, CDR1 is SGHNT and CDR2 is YENEEA. Trimming left V 3 bases short and J 0 bases short, with 8 bases between. CDR3 coding DNA: TGTGCCAGCAGCTTCTCGGGCTTGAACACTGAAGCTTTCTTT. This gives the protein CASSFSGLNTEAFF.

This clone has just one count. This chain joins TRBV19 and TRBJ2-5, with D perhaps matching TRBD2 (6 bases). V lost 5 bases, J lost 4 bases, and 23 bases lay in between. CDR1 LNHDA and CDR2 SQIVND come from the germline V gene (reference sequence). CDR3 size: 17 residues. In DNA, the CDR3 is TGTGCCAGTAGTCTCCGTGGGAGGCCCCCATCTATAGAGACCCAGTACTTC. Its protein is CASSLRGRPPSIETQYF.

The V and J genes are TRBV6-6 and TRBJ2-1; 7 nucleotides line up with TRBD2. Unmatched junction bases numbered 13, after V lost 7 bases and J lost 4 bases. The CDR3 runs 16 residues. CDR1 is MNHNY, CDR2 SVGAGI, per germline (reference sequence). CDR3 in amino acids: CASNPFPRGSYNEQFF. In DNA, the CDR3 is TGTGCCAGCAACCCTTTTCCTCGCGGGAGTTACAATGAGCAGTTCTTC.

This clone was counted a few times. The chain joins TRBV11-2 to TRBJ2-2; 10 bases match TRBD2. CDR1 and CDR2 (germline): SGHAT, FQNNGV. CDR3 length equals 16 residues. Trimming removed 5 bases from V and 1 base from J; junction bases left unmatched: 4. The CDR3 nucleotides read TGTGCCAGCAGCGCCTTAGCGGGAGGGAACACCGGGGAGCTGTTTTTT. Residues: CASSALAGGNTGELFF. Full variable domain (outside the CDR3, taken from reference TRBV11-2 and TRBJ2-2): EAGVAQSPRYKIIEKRQSVAFWCNPISGHATLYWYQQILGQGPKLLIQFQNNGVVDDSQLPKDRFSAERLKGVDSTLKIQPAKLEDSAVYLCASSALAGGNTGELFFGEGSRLTVL.

This clone has a handful of counts. The chain has TRBV2 and TRBJ2-7; maybe TRBD2 (5 bases). V lost 7 bases to trimming and J lost 0 bases, with 10 bases between them. CDR3 length: 13 amino acids. Germline V gene data show CDR1 as SNHLY and CDR2 as FYNNEI. CDR3: CASIWENSYEQYF. The CDR3, as DNA: TGTGCCAGCATCTGGGAGAACTCCTACGAGCAGTACTTC.

This clone has a single count. The chain links TRBV7-2 to TRBJ2-1, with D tentatively TRBD1 (8 bases). This CDR3 has 13 residues. V gave up 5 bases and J gave up 9 bases, with 14 bases separating them. In germline, CDR1 is SGHTA, CDR2 FQGNSA. This CDR3 reads CASSRTGGAEQFF. CDR3 bases: TGTGCCAGCAGCCGTACAGGGGGGGCTGAGCAGTTCTTC.

Here the CDR3 DNA reads TGTGCCAGCAGCTTAGGATTAGGGGGAAAGGCAGATACGCAGTATTTT. This codes for CASSLGLGGKADTQYF. The chain combines TRBV11-2 with TRBJ2-3; possibly TRBD1 for D (6 bases). This CDR3 spans 16 amino acids. Trimming stripped 1 base from V and 4 bases from J, with 15 bases between. In germline, CDR1 is SGHAT, CDR2 FQNNGV.

The rearrangement uses TRBV30 and TRBJ2-5; no reliable D call. V lost 1 base and J 2 bases, leaving 8 bases between the germline ends. This CDR3 contains 13 residues. The germline V gene encodes CDR1 GTSNPN and CDR2 SVGIG (reference sequence). CDR3 coding DNA: TGTGCCTGGAGTGGCCAGGTGCAAGAGACCCAGTACTTC. The encoded protein is CAWSGQVQETQYF.

V is TRBV7-2 and J is TRBJ2-7; D tentatively fits TRBD1 or TRBD2 (5 bases each). This CDR3 comprises 14 residues. V was shortened by 5 bases and J by 2 bases, with 13 bases between the two germline ends. Germline CDR1 and CDR2: SGHTA and FQGNSA. CDR3 in DNA: TGTGCCAGCAGCGCAAGGGACGGACCCTACGAGCAGTACTTC. It codes for CASSARDGPYEQYF. The variable domain in full, with the rest retrieved from reference TRBV7-2 and TRBJ2-7, is GAGVSQSPSNKVTEKGKDVELRCDPISGHTALYWYRQSLGQGLEFLIYFQGNSAPDKSGLPSDRFSAERTGGSVSTLTIQRTQQEDSAVYLCASSARDGPYEQYFGPGTRLTVT.

This clone has just a few counts. The chain is built from TRBV6-6 and TRBJ1-2; 8 bases agree with TRBD1. This CDR3 is 12 amino acids long. CDR1 is MNHNY, CDR2 SVGAGI, per germline (reference sequence). J was trimmed by 5 bases and V by 7 bases; bases with no gene match: 3. The CDR3 DNA reads as TGTGCCAGCAAGACAGGGGAATATGGCTACACCTTC. It translates to CASKTGEYGYTF.

The chain employs TRBV7-2 and TRBJ2-7; tentative D call: TRBD2 (6 bases). Looked up from germline, CDR1 is SGHTA and CDR2 is FQGNSA. Deletions cut 1 base from V and 2 bases from J, with 9 bases between. The CDR3 is 14 residues long. CDR3 in DNA: TGTGCCAGCAGCTTAGTTCCGGGGGCCTACGAGCAGTACTTC. Translating it yields CASSLVPGAYEQYF.

The rearrangement links TRBV18 to TRBJ2-5; maybe TRBD1 (5 bases). The V gene's germline CDR1 is KGHSH and CDR2 LQKENI. The CDR3 sequence is 15 residues long. V dropped 0 bases and J dropped 5 bases, with 13 bases sitting between them. The CDR3 is CASSPPTASSETQYF. The CDR3 DNA follows: TGTGCCAGCTCACCACCGACAGCCTCTTCGGAGACCCAGTACTTC.

The chain joins TRBV2 to TRBJ2-1, with 7 bases matching TRBD2. The CDR3 is made up of 15 amino acids. Germline trimming cut 4 bases from V and 9 bases from J; bases unmatched to any gene: 12. The V gene's germline CDR1 is SNHLY and CDR2 FYNNEI. This CDR3 is CASSALAGVFFEQFF. The DNA for the CDR3 is TGTGCCAGCAGTGCTCTTGCGGGAGTGTTCTTTGAGCAGTTCTTC. Combining the CDR3 with reference TRBV2 and TRBJ2-1 gives the whole variable domain EPEVTQTPSHQVTQMGQEVILRCVPISNHLYFYWYRQILGQKVEFLVSFYNNEISEKSEIFDDQFSVERPDGSNFTLKIRSTKLEDSAMYFCASSALAGVFFEQFFGPGTRLTVL.

This chain links TRBV6-5 with TRBJ1-2, with 10 bases identical to TRBD1. The CDR3 loop spans 15 amino acids. The V gene's germline CDR1 is MNHEY and CDR2 SVGAGI. Germline trimming cut 2 bases from V and 4 bases from J; bases unmatched to any gene: 4. This CDR3 is CASSYGTGALYGYTF. The CDR3 DNA follows: TGTGCCAGCAGTTACGGGACAGGGGCTCTCTATGGCTACACCTTC.

This clone turned up a few times. This chain uses TRBV19 with TRBJ2-7, with D perhaps being TRBD1 or TRBD2 (5 bases each). The CDR3 spans 12 residues. Germline-derived CDR1 and CDR2 are LNHDA and SQIVND (reference sequence). The ends were cut back, 2 bases at V and 5 bases at J, with 7 bases in the middle. DNA of the CDR3: TGTGCCAGTAGTATACGGGGCAACGAGCAGTACTTC. It specifies CASSIRGNEQYF.

The V gene is TRBV10-3, the J gene TRBJ1-1, with TRBD1 as a possible D gene (5 bases). The CDR3 has 21 residues. With 1 base removed from V and 0 bases from J, the gap between germline ends came to 27 bases. Germline V CDR1 and CDR2: ENHRY, SYGVKD. The chain's CDR3 is CAISEYIRDSGTGRMNTEAFF. Written as DNA, the CDR3 is TGTGCCATCAGTGAGTATATTAGGGATTCCGGGACTGGGAGAATGAACACTGAAGCTTTCTTT.